This entry describes one T cell receptor beta chain. The data were obtained in a study of shared T cell receptors in the human thymus. Clones were read by immunoSEQ multiplex PCR, and TCRdb kept only the in-frame ones, dropping some. The sample consists of around 730,000 clones, roughly 85% of them appearing once. CDR1 is MGHRA, CDR2 YSYEKL, per germline. This CDR3 comprises 15 residues. Between the trimmed V and J ends, which lost 1 base and 7 bases, there was a span of 14 bases. The same sample was also studied in work on human thymus T cells. That investigation notes: Corrective surgery for congenital heart defects was being performed on the healthy Finnish infants who served as donors. Thymic samples were excised during corrective heart operations. Thymic as well as blood repertoires seemed to favor certain V and J genes unevenly. Related work showed strongly overlapping thymic repertoires across unrelated individuals.

The TCR originated in a girl less than two years old with a congenital heart defect. J is TRBJ2-1 and V is TRBV4-1, with a tentative D call TRBD2 (5 bases). Input material: thymocytes. The DNA of the CDR3 is TGCGCCAGCAGCCAAGGTCACCGGGATGGGAATGAGCAGTTCTTC. Its translation: CASSQGHRDGNEQFF.